The clone carrying this T cell receptor beta chain was recorded many times. Its antigen is unknown. Prepared libraries of TCR beta cDNA carried unique molecular identifiers. TCRdb re-called the PCR reads with MiXCR, one entry per CDR3 protein. The sample consists of some 690,000 distinct CDR3 sequences, 25% to 30% of them appearing once. The sample belongs to a study of post-analysis software for immune sequencing data. Study results and limitations: Patients carried roughly five TRBV segments more frequently than controls did, and TRBV5-6, TRBV5-1 and TRBV20-1 were among them. When compared against controls, multiple sclerosis patients showed significantly lower normalized Chao1 diversity. Samples from one preparation batch, clustered by F measure, grouped strongly together.

CDR3 length equals 13 residues. CDR1 and CDR2 from the germline V gene are MNHNS and SASEGT. The junction had 4 bases not matched to a gene; V was cut back by 8 bases and J by 1 base. The source of this sequence is a girl aged 5-17 years with multiple sclerosis. Sequenced sample: blood. This sequence joins TRBV6-1 and TRBJ2-7, with 8 bases matching TRBD1. The CDR3, as DNA: TGTGCCAGCGGACAGGGACTTTCCTACGAGCAGTACTTC. It is translated as CASGQGLSYEQYF.